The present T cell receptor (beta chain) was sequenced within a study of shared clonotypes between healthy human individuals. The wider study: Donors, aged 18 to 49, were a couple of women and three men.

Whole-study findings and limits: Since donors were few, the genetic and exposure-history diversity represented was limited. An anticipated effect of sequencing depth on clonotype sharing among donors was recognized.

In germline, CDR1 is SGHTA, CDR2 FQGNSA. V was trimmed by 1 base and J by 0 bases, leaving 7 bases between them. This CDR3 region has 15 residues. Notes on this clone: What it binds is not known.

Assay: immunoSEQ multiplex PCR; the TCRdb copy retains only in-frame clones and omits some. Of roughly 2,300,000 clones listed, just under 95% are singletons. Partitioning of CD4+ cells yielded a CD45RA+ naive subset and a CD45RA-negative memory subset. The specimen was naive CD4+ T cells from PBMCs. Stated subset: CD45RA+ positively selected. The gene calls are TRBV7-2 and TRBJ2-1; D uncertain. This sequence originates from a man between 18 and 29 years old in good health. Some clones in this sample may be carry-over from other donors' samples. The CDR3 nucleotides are TGTGCCAGCAGCTTAGGCAGCGTCTCCTACAATGAGCAGTTCTTC. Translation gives CASSLGSVSYNEQFF.